These 30 T cell receptor beta chains share one sample of origin, sequenced in a study of T cell clonality in common variable immunodeficiency. The protocol was immunoSEQ multiplex PCR, while the TCRdb copy is restricted to in-frame clones and leaves out a portion. The data list 50,000 to 60,000 clones, none observed once; more than 1.5% falls to the top ten. Sequences were obtained from peripheral blood mononuclear cells. All receptors come from a person aged 18 to 70 in good health.

Many counts were recorded for this clone. The CDR3 end lies 3 residues beyond the end of the read and is filled in from the germline J gene. The gene calls are TRBV6-4 and TRBJ2-3; 10 bases align to TRBD2. This CDR3 is 14 amino acids long. V trimming: 3 bases; J trimming: 4 bases; junction bases outside the gene matches: 1. Germline-derived CDR1 and CDR2 are MRHNA and SNTAGT. CDR3 DNA, as far as it was read: TGTGCCAGCAGTGAGCTAGCGGGGGCAGATACG. Residues: CASSELAGADT. The complete CDR3 protein is CASSELAGADTQYF.

Notes on this clone: Sequencing ends 3 residues short of the CDR3 end; the germline J gene provides the rest. The rearrangement joins TRBV10-2 to TRBJ1-6; TRBD1 matches at 8 bases. V was pared by 2 bases and J by 9 bases, with 3 bases of the junction left unmatched. CDR1 and CDR2 (germline): WSHSY, SAAADI. CDR3 size: 14 residues. CDR3 DNA, as far as it was read: TGCGCCAGCAGTGAGAGGACAGGGAGTTCACCC. It yields the protein CASSERTGSSP. The entire CDR3 sequence reads CASSERTGSSPLHF.

This clone was seen ten or more times. At one of its ends the junction is not consistent with the germline gene, which may arise from a read error. The CDR3 end lies 3 residues beyond the end of the read and is filled in from the germline J gene. The chain carries TRBV4-2 and TRBJ2-5, with a weak D call TRBD2 (7 bases). CDR1 and CDR2 (germline): LGHNA, YNFKEQ. The CDR3 contains 18 residues. The CDR3 is CASSQEWGGAPGQETQYF. The CDR3 bases that were read are TGCGCCAGCAGCCAAGAATGGGGGGGCGCCCCCGGCCAAGAGACC.

This clone was counted at least ten times. The observed sequence ends 3 residues before the CDR3 terminus, with the missing tail filled in from the germline J gene. V is TRBV20-1 and J is TRBJ2-1; a possible D gene is TRBD1 (5 bases). The CDR3 consists of 13 residues. V was cut by 6 bases and J by 2 bases, with 11 bases left in between. Germline V CDR1 and CDR2: DFQATT, SNEGSKA (reference sequence). CDR3 amino acids: CSATPGTYNEQFF. The CDR3 DNA, read in part, is TGCAGTGCCACCCCAGGGACCTACAATGAG.

Comments on this clone: The CDR3 goes on 3 residues after the read ends, and that part is filled in from the germline J gene. The chain is built from TRBV7-6 and TRBJ1-4, with a weak D call TRBD1 (6 bases). Germline lookup yields CDR1 SGHVS and CDR2 FNYEAQ. The V end was cut by 8 bases, the J end by 7 bases, with 14 bases between. CDR3 size: 13 residues. CDR3 bases read: TGTGCCAGCGCGGGGGCCCGGGGTGAAAAA. Its protein product is CASAGARGEK. The entire CDR3 is CASAGARGEKLFF.

A note on this clone: A junction end diverges from the germline sequence, so it may reflect a read error. The read ends 3 residues before the CDR3 terminus; that terminus is restored from the germline J gene. This CDR3 is also generated by other DNA sequences in the sample. V is TRBV2 and J is TRBJ1-3, with 9 bases identical to TRBD1. Germline V gives CDR1 SNHLY, CDR2 FYNNEI. This CDR3 has 17 residues. CDR3 DNA, as far as it was read: TGTGCCAGCAGGCGGGGGTTACAGGGGGCTCGAGGAAACACG. Translated, it gives CASRRGLQGARGNT. The entire CDR3 reads CASRRGLQGARGNTIYF.

This clone was recorded at least ten times. Coverage ceases 3 residues before the CDR3 finishes, and the germline J gene fills in the end. This chain uses TRBV11-3 with TRBJ2-3; D may be TRBD1 (5 bases). The CDR3 sequence is 13 residues long. Germline lookup yields CDR1 SGHNT and CDR2 YENEEA. V lost 4 bases to trimming and J lost 4 bases, with 9 bases between them. The sequenced part of the CDR3 DNA is TGTGCCAGCAGCTCGATGGGGCCAGATACG. This gives the protein CASSSMGPDT. The whole CDR3 sequence reads CASSSMGPDTQYF.

This clone was seen ten or more times. The read gets to within 3 residues of the CDR3 end, and the germline J gene fills in the rest. V usage is TRBV20-1 and J usage is TRBJ2-7, with TRBD1 matching over 8 bases. CDR1 is DFQATT, CDR2 SNEGSKA, per germline (reference sequence). The CDR3 contains 13 residues. The CDR3 spells CSPARQGPYEQYF. The part of the CDR3 DNA that was read is TGCAGCCCCGCGAGACAGGGGCCCTACGAG.

This clone was observed at least ten times. The DNA ends 3 residues before the CDR3 does, and the rest of the CDR3 is filled in from the germline J gene. The chain couples TRBV7-2 to TRBJ2-1, with TRBD2 matching 7 bases. Germline assignment: CDR1 SGHTA and CDR2 FQGNSA. Losses at the gene ends were 5 bases for V and 0 bases for J; bases not matched to a gene: 4. CDR3 size: 15 residues. This CDR3 is CASSQAGSSYNEQFF. CDR3 DNA, as far as it was read: TGTGCCAGCAGCCAAGCGGGGAGCTCCTACAATGAG.

Notes on this clone: This may be a read error: a much more frequent sequence differs by one nucleotide. The read falls 3 residues short of the CDR3 end, and the missing part is taken from the germline J gene. The chain recombines TRBV7-6 with TRBJ2-7; D is perhaps TRBD1 (6 bases). The CDR3 is 13 residues long. Looked up from germline, CDR1 is SGHVS and CDR2 is FNYEAQ. V gave up 1 base and J gave up 2 bases, with 6 bases separating them. Partial CDR3 DNA: TGTGCCAGCAGCTTAGGGGACACCTACGAG. This encodes CASSLGDTYE. The entire CDR3 sequence reads CASSLGDTYEQYF.

This clone was counted at least ten times. The sequenced CDR3 bases are TGTGCCAGTAGACTAGCCCAGAGAACTGAA. Protein: CASRLAQRTE. The CDR3, in full, reads CASRLAQRTEAFF. The chain carries TRBV19 and TRBJ1-1; unclear D gene. Read data end 3 residues before the CDR3 end; the end is taken from the germline J gene. The CDR3 is 13 amino acids. V dropped 6 bases and J dropped 5 bases, with 13 bases sitting between them. The V gene's germline CDR1 is LNHDA and CDR2 SQIVND (reference sequence).

The sample holds many counts of this clone. The read terminates 3 residues before the CDR3 end, so the remaining end is supplied by the germline J gene. The chain is built from TRBV30 and TRBJ2-2; D is undetermined. Germline CDR1 is GTSNPN and CDR2 is SVGIG (reference sequence). V was shortened by 0 bases and J by 7 bases, with 12 bases between the two germline ends. There are 14 residues in the CDR3. CDR3 amino acids: CAWSVSNGYGELFF. The CDR3 bases that were read are TGTGCCTGGAGTGTTTCAAACGGGTACGGGGAG.

This clone was recorded at least ten times. With the read ending 3 residues before the CDR3 end, the germline J gene is used to fill in that end. The V and J genes are TRBV5-1 and TRBJ2-3; tentative D call: TRBD2 (5 bases). CDR1 is SGHRS and CDR2 is YFSETQ in the germline V gene. This CDR3 is 14 amino acids long. The sequenced CDR3 bases are TGCGCCAGCCGCCCGGGGAGTTCTCAAGAGACG. It yields the protein CASRPGSSQET. The complete CDR3 sequence is CASRPGSSQETQYF.

Details on this clone: The read halts 3 residues ahead of the CDR3 end, with the missing end drawn from the germline J gene. J is TRBJ2-2 and V is TRBV30, with a tentative D call TRBD1 (5 bases). The germline CDR1 and CDR2 sequences are GTSNPN and SVGIG (reference sequence). This CDR3 is 19 amino acids long. CDR3 DNA, as far as it was read: TGTGCCTGGAGTGTACTTGCCTCAGGGAAACCGTATCATAGTGAAAAG. This sequence encodes CAWSVLASGKPYHSEK. The complete CDR3 protein is CAWSVLASGKPYHSEKLFF.

This clone was recorded at least ten times. From the germline J gene comes the end of the CDR3, since the read stops 3 residues before it. This chain connects TRBV7-2 to TRBJ2-7; D gene unclear. The CDR3 consists of 13 residues. Trimming stripped 2 bases from V and 1 base from J, with 6 bases between. The germline CDR1 and CDR2 sequences are SGHTA and FQGNSA. CDR3: CASSLRLSYEQYF. The CDR3 bases that were read are TGTGCCAGCAGCTTACGTTTGTCCTACGAG.

The table lists this clone with many counts. The CDR3 end is not reached by the read, which stops 3 residues before it; the germline J gene fills it in. The chain combines TRBV5-4 with TRBJ2-3; unclear D gene. Per the germline V gene, CDR1 is SGHNT and CDR2 is YYREEE (reference sequence). V was pared by 5 bases and J by 4 bases, with 14 bases between. This CDR3 is built from 14 residues. Partial CDR3 DNA: TGTGCCAGCAGGGTTGAGCAGGTCGCAGATACG. Translating gives CASRVEQVADT. The entire CDR3 protein is CASRVEQVADTQYF.

This clone was seen at least ten times. The CDR3 end is not reached by the read, which stops 3 residues before it; the germline J gene fills it in. The chain recombines TRBV5-4 with TRBJ2-7; D gene unclear. The germline V gene encodes CDR1 SGHNT and CDR2 YYREEE (reference sequence). Trimming took off 0 bases at V and 0 bases at J, with 10 bases between the two ends. This CDR3 has 15 residues. The part of the CDR3 DNA that was read is TGTGCCAGCAGCTTGGGGCAGGCGAGCTCCTACGAG. Protein product: CASSLGQASSYE. From start to end, the CDR3 is CASSLGQASSYEQYF.

This clone was picked up many times. The CDR3 end falls 3 residues outside the read, so it is completed with the germline J gene. The chain recombines TRBV5-1 with TRBJ2-5, with D possibly being TRBD1 (5 bases). This CDR3 comprises 14 residues. The V gene's germline CDR1 is SGHRS and CDR2 YFSETQ. Trimming stripped 0 bases from V and 3 bases from J, with 9 bases between. The covered CDR3 bases are TGCGCCAGCAGCTTGGACGTAGGGGAAGAGACC. Encoded protein: CASSLDVGEET. The whole CDR3 sequence reads CASSLDVGEETQYF. The entire variable domain, with the rest obtained from reference TRBV5-1 and TRBJ2-5, is as follows: KAGVTQTPRYLIKTRGQQVTLSCSPISGHRSVSWYQQTPGQGLQFLFEYFSETQRNKGNFPGRFSGRQFSNSRSEMNVSTLELGDSALYLCASSLDVGEETQYFGPGTRLLVL.

This clone was observed many times. The read terminates 3 residues ahead of where the CDR3 ends, so the germline J gene completes it. The rearrangement links TRBV4-2 to TRBJ2-6, with D unresolved. Trimming cost V 3 bases and J 0 bases, with 6 bases left between them. This CDR3 spans 15 amino acids. The V gene's germline CDR1 is LGHNA and CDR2 YNFKEQ. The CDR3 here is CASSQSGSGANVLTF. CDR3 DNA (partial): TGTGCCAGCAGCCAGTCAGGCTCTGGGGCCAACGTC.

This clone was counted at least ten times. The CDR3 end is not reached by the read, which stops 3 residues before it; the germline J gene fills it in. The chain carries TRBV19 and TRBJ1-5; D unresolved. This CDR3 has 19 amino acids. Germline values: CDR1 LNHDA, CDR2 SQIVND (reference sequence). Trimming removed 2 bases from V and 5 bases from J, with 25 bases in between. The DNA read from the CDR3 is TGTGCCAGTAGTATATCCTTGCCGTTGGGCAGGCGCGTACATCAGCCC. Translated: CASSISLPLGRRVHQP. The full CDR3 protein reads CASSISLPLGRRVHQPQHF. Full variable domain (remainder filled in from reference TRBV19 and TRBJ1-5): DGGITQSPKYLFRKEGQNVTLSCEQNLNHDAMYWYRQDPGQGLRLIYYSQIVNDFQKGDIAEGYSVSREKKESFPLTVTSAQKNPTAFYLCASSISLPLGRRVHQPQHFGDGTRLSIL.

This clone was counted only a few times. The CDR3 goes on 3 residues after the read ends, and that part is filled in from the germline J gene. This sample also contains other DNA sequences that code for the same CDR3. The rearrangement links TRBV18 to TRBJ2-3; maybe TRBD1 (6 bases). V was shortened by 6 bases and J by 1 base, with 26 bases between the two germline ends. The CDR3 has 19 amino acids. Germline loops: CDR1 KGHSH, CDR2 LQKENI. The CDR3 is CASSPDGSLGALRTDTQYF. CDR3 DNA, as far as it was read: TGTGCCAGCTCCCCCGACGGGTCCCTGGGGGCGTTACGCACAGATACG.

This clone was observed many times. The read terminates 3 residues ahead of where the CDR3 ends, so the germline J gene completes it. The chain couples TRBV30 to TRBJ1-6, with D maybe TRBD1 (6 bases). V was clipped by 8 bases and J by 7 bases, with 15 bases between them. The CDR3 consists of 13 residues. Germline CDR1 is GTSNPN and CDR2 is SVGIG (reference sequence). The CDR3 spells CAAGQSENSPLHF. Partial CDR3 DNA: TGTGCCGCAGGACAGTCCGAAAATTCACCC.

In this sample, this clone turned up many times. The read terminates 3 residues before the CDR3 end, so the remaining end is supplied by the germline J gene. The chain joins TRBV6-2 or TRBV6-3 to TRBJ1-2; 9 nucleotides match TRBD1. Per the germline V gene, CDR1 is MNHEY and CDR2 is SVGEGT. This CDR3 region has 13 residues. The CDR3 is CASTDRGDGGYTF. CDR3 DNA, as far as it was read: TGTGCCAGCACCGACAGGGGGGATGGCGGC.

This clone was found many times. The DNA ends 3 residues before the CDR3 does, and the rest of the CDR3 is filled in from the germline J gene. This rearrangement joins TRBV19 to TRBJ1-1; 9 bases map to TRBD1. The germline V gene encodes CDR1 LNHDA and CDR2 SQIVND (reference sequence). This CDR3 comprises 16 residues. This CDR3 is CASSPLGQGPRGKAFF. CDR3 DNA, as far as it was read: TGTGCCAGTAGTCCATTAGGACAGGGGCCGAGGGGTAAA.

For this clone: Read sequence stops 3 residues before the CDR3 end, and the germline J gene provides the missing end. The chain is built from TRBV19 and TRBJ1-2; 10 bases agree with TRBD1. Germline values: CDR1 LNHDA, CDR2 SQIVND (reference sequence). There are 15 residues in the CDR3. CDR3 protein: CASSVRRDRGNDYTF. The covered CDR3 bases are TGTGCCAGTAGCGTGAGGCGGGACAGGGGCAATGAC.

There are many counts of this clone. The read finishes 3 residues shy of the CDR3 end, and the germline J gene is used to complete it. This rearrangement joins TRBV13 to TRBJ1-1; TRBD1 aligns across 9 bases. Germline CDR1 and CDR2: PRHDT and FYEKMQ (reference sequence). This CDR3 is built from 14 residues. V lost 5 bases and J lost 7; bases outside the gene matches: 8. The chain's CDR3 is CASSAGTGPFEAFF. Partial CDR3 DNA: TGTGCCAGCAGCGCCGGGACAGGGCCTTTTGAA.

This clone has only a few counts. The CDR3 region is CASSYRDYNYGYTF. The sequenced CDR3 bases are TGTGCCAGCAGCTACAGGGACTATAACTATGGC. This chain links TRBV13 with TRBJ1-2, with D possibly being TRBD1 (6 bases). The DNA ends 3 residues before the CDR3 does, and the rest of the CDR3 is filled in from the germline J gene. Trimming took off 4 bases at V and 1 base at J, with 10 bases between the two ends. Germline CDR1 is PRHDT and CDR2 is FYEKMQ (reference sequence). The CDR3 totals 14 residues.

This clone was picked up many times. Read data end 3 residues before the CDR3 end; the end is taken from the germline J gene. The V gene is TRBV6-1, the J gene TRBJ2-1; D is possibly TRBD2 (5 bases). The CDR3 length is 13 residues. Germline CDR1 is MNHNS and CDR2 is SASEGT. Trimming shortened V by 1 base and J by 8 bases, and 9 bases separated the two germline ends. The sequenced CDR3 bases are TGTGCCAGCAGTGAAGAGGCTAGCTATGAG. Its translation is CASSEEASYE. The whole CDR3 region reads CASSEEASYEQFF.

This clone was observed a handful of times. The CDR3 end falls 3 residues outside the read, so it is completed with the germline J gene. The rearrangement uses TRBV7-9 and TRBJ2-7; D is unclear. This CDR3 has 12 amino acids. V was shortened by 2 bases and J by 6 bases, with 8 bases between the two germline ends. Germline loops: CDR1 SEHNR, CDR2 FQNEAQ (reference sequence). The CDR3 protein is CASSLLTSEQYF. CDR3 bases read: TGTGCCAGCAGCTTACTGACAAGCGAG.

There are many counts of this clone. The sequenced fragment ends 3 residues before the CDR3 boundary, so the rest is inferred from the germline J gene. This rearrangement joins TRBV18 to TRBJ2-1; D is possibly TRBD2 (6 bases). The CDR3 has 15 residues. CDR1 KGHSH and CDR2 LQKENI come from the germline V gene. The germline V and J ends were trimmed by 3 bases and 5 bases, with 14 bases remaining between them. CDR3 amino acids: CASSPTSSDNNEQFF. Incomplete CDR3 DNA: TGTGCCAGCTCACCGACTAGTTCTGATAACAATGAG.